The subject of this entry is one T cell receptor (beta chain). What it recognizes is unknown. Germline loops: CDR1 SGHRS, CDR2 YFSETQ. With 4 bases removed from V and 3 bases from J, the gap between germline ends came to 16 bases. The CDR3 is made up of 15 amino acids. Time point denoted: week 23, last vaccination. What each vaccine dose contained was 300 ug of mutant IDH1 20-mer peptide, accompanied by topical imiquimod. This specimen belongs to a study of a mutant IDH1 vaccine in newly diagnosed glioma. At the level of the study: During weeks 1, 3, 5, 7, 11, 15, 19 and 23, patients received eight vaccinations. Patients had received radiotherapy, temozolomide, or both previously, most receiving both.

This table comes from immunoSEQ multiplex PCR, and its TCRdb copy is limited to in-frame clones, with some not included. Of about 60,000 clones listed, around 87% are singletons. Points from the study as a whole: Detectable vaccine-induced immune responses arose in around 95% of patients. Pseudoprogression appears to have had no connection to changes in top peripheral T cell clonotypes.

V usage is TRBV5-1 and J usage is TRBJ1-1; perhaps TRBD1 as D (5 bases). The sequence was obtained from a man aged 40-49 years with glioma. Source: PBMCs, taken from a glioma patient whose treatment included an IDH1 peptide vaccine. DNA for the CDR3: TGCGCCAGCAGCGGGGGATCGGTAGCGGACACTGAAGCTTTCTTT. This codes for CASSGGSVADTEAFF.